A single sample gave rise to the 2 T cell receptor beta chains below, sequenced in a study of HIV-infected patients and healthy controls. Alpha and beta constant-region primers primed reverse transcription of around 0.5 ug RNA. Alpha and beta chain libraries were made separately by chain-specific third strand synthesis with multiplexing indices. TCRdb recomputed calls from the 5' RACE reads with MiXCR, one row per CDR3 protein. The sample shows fewer than 20,000 distinct CDR3 sequences, about 9% of them seen only once. All unsorted peripheral T cells were captured because whole blood was used without fractionation. The sequenced sample consisted of blood. These receptors came from an adult in good health.

In this sample, this clonotype turned up many times. The chain is built from TRBV11-2 and TRBJ2-3, with 9 bases that match TRBD2. From germline, CDR1 is SGHAT and CDR2 FQNNGV. This CDR3 region has 16 residues. V lost 0 bases, J lost 3 bases, and 4 bases stayed unmatched. CDR3 sequence reads: CASSLDAGGATDTQYF. For the CDR3, the DNA is TGTGCCAGCAGCTTAGATGCGGGAGGGGCAACAGATACGCAGTATTTT.

This clonotype occurred many times. This chain links TRBV20-1 with TRBJ2-6; tentative D call: TRBD1 (5 bases). CDR3 size: 16 residues. Trimming cost V 5 bases and J 0 bases, with 14 bases left between them. Looked up from germline, CDR1 is DFQATT and CDR2 is SNEGSKA (reference sequence). The DNA for the CDR3 is TGCAGTGCTGTCCGGACAATAAGCTCTGGGGCCAACGTCCTGACTTTC. Amino acids: CSAVRTISSGANVLTF.